This entry lists 12 T cell receptor beta chains sequenced from one sample in a study of control samples from healthy donors and cancer patients. Clones were read by immunoSEQ multiplex PCR, and TCRdb kept only the in-frame ones, dropping some. The sample records approximately 160,000 clones, roughly 94% being singletons. The source material was blood. All receptors come from a woman younger than 30 in good health.

CDR3 amino acids: CASTELTGGLYGYTF. The CDR3 bases are TGTGCCAGCACCGAACTGACAGGGGGCCTCTATGGCTACACCTTC. The chain employs TRBV7-6 and TRBJ1-2; 10 bases are shared with TRBD1. Germline CDR1 reads SGHVS; CDR2 reads FNYEAQ. V lost 7 bases and J lost 4; bases outside the gene matches: 9. CDR3 length equals 15 residues.

Regarding this clone: Other DNA sequences in the same sample also yield this CDR3. This sequence joins TRBV9 and TRBJ2-2; tentative D call: TRBD1 (5 bases). The germline V gene encodes CDR1 SGDLS and CDR2 YYNGEE. This CDR3 comprises 17 residues. Trimming took 6 bases from V and 1 from J, leaving 19 bases between them. CDR3 nucleotides: TGTGCCAGCACCATCTCAGGGAACCTTCAGAACACCGGGGAGCTGTTTTTT. Amino acid sequence: CASTISGNLQNTGELFF.

This clone was seen only once. The V and J genes are TRBV5-4 and TRBJ2-5; 9 bases map to TRBD1. With 3 bases clipped from V and 5 bases from J, the junction kept 11 bases outside the gene matches. The CDR3 has 16 residues. Germline V gives CDR1 SGHNT, CDR2 YYREEE (reference sequence). This chain's CDR3 is CASSSRTGAPRETQYF. In DNA, the CDR3 is TGTGCCAGCAGCTCCCGGACAGGGGCCCCCCGGGAGACCCAGTACTTC.

The CDR3 DNA reads TGTGCCAGCAGCCACGAGGGGGGGCCTGAAGCTTTCTTT. Translated, it gives CASSHEGGPEAFF. V and J are TRBV4-2 and TRBJ1-1; possibly TRBD1 for D (6 bases). Germline loops: CDR1 LGHNA, CDR2 YNFKEQ. The V gene lost 3 bases and the J gene lost 6 bases, with 11 bases spanning the gap. CDR3 size: 13 residues.

The chain uses TRBV12-3 or TRBV12-4 and TRBJ1-1; D is unresolved. The length of the CDR3 is 12 residues. V was trimmed by 2 bases and J by 5 bases, leaving 6 bases between them. CDR3 amino acids: CASSLMGTEAFF. In nucleotides, the CDR3 is TGTGCCAGCAGTTTAATGGGGACTGAAGCTTTCTTT.

V and J are TRBV6-2 or TRBV6-3 and TRBJ2-7, with 13 positions matching TRBD2. This CDR3 spans 15 amino acids. V lost 6 bases to trimming and J lost 2 bases; unmatched junction nucleotides: 4. The germline V gene encodes CDR1 MNHEY and CDR2 SVGEGT. The CDR3 loop reads CASSQGLAGAYEQYF. CDR3 in DNA: TGTGCCAGCAGCCAAGGACTAGCGGGAGCCTACGAGCAGTACTTC.

V usage is TRBV5-1 and J usage is TRBJ2-3; D is uncertain. Germline values: CDR1 SGHRS, CDR2 YFSETQ. CDR3 length equals 13 residues. The V end was cut by 4 bases, the J end by 3 bases, with 9 bases between. The CDR3 DNA reads TGCGCCAGCAGCCCGAGTGGGACAGATACGCAGTATTTT. Translated: CASSPSGTDTQYF.

This chain connects TRBV5-1 to TRBJ2-7; 7 nucleotides agree with TRBD2. The V gene end was trimmed by 3 bases and the J gene end by 5 bases; junction bases not matched to a gene: 8. Germline values: CDR1 SGHRS, CDR2 YFSETQ. The CDR3 extends over 14 amino acids. In DNA, the CDR3 is TGCGCCAGCAGCTCCCCTGCGGGGGTCAACGAGCAGTACTTC. Protein: CASSSPAGVNEQYF.

The gene calls are TRBV9 and TRBJ2-2; 7 nucleotides agree with TRBD1. The germline CDR1 and CDR2 sequences are SGDLS and YYNGEE. The CDR3 runs to 17 residues. The trim removed 1 base at V and 3 bases at J, leaving 9 bases unmatched. Here the CDR3 reads CASSVRPTGQYTGELFF. The DNA of the CDR3 is TGTGCCAGCAGCGTAAGACCAACGGGACAGTACACCGGGGAGCTGTTTTTT.

This chain links TRBV19 with TRBJ2-7; 9 positions agree with TRBD1. The germline gives CDR1 LNHDA, CDR2 SQIVND (reference sequence). V gave up 5 bases and J gave up 7 bases; unmatched junction bases: 6. The CDR3 extends over 13 amino acids. The CDR3 region has the DNA TGTGCCAGTAGTCGGACAGGGGCTCGAGAGCAGTACTTC. It is translated as CASSRTGAREQYF.

The rearrangement joins TRBV6-6 to TRBJ1-5, with D maybe TRBD1 (5 bases). The CDR3 has 15 residues. CDR1 is MNHNY, CDR2 SVGAGI, per germline (reference sequence). Trimming removed 8 bases from V and 5 bases from J, with 19 bases in between. The CDR3 DNA follows: TGTGCCAGCGGACTTCCGGGGGTCGCCGATCAGCCCCAGCATTTT. This translates into CASGLPGVADQPQHF.

This chain links TRBV18 with TRBJ1-2; D is unclear. The CDR3 contains 12 residues. Germline V gene lookup returns CDR1 KGHSH and CDR2 LQKENI. Trimming removed 4 bases from V and 8 bases from J, with 11 bases in between. CDR3 protein: CASSHSEGGYTF. DNA for the CDR3: TGTGCCAGCTCACACTCGGAAGGCGGCTACACCTTC. The whole variable domain, filled in from reference TRBV18 and TRBJ1-2, reads NAGVMQNPRHLVRRRGQEARLRCSPMKGHSHVYWYRQLPEEGLKFMVYLQKENIIDESGMPKERFSAEFPKEGPSILRIQQVVRGDSAAYFCASSHSEGGYTFGSGTRLTVV.